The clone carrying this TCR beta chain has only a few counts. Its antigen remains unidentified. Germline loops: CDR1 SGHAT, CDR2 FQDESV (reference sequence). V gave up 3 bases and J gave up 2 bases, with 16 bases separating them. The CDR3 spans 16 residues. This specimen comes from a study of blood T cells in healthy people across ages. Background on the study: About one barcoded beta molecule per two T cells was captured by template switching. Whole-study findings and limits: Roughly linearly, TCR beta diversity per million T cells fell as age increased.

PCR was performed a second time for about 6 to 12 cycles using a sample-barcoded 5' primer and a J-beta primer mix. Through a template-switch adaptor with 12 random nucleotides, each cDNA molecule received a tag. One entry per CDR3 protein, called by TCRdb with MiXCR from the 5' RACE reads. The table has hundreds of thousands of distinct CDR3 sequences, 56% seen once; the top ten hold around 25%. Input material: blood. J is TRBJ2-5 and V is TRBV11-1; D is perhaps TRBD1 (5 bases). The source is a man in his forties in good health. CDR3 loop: CASSFLRRQSQETQYF. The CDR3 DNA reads TGTGCCAGCAGCTTCCTTCGCCGACAGTCACAAGAGACCCAGTACTTC. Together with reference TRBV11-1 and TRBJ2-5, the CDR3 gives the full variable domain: EAEVAQSPRYKITEKSQAVAFWCDPISGHATLYWYRQILGQGPELLVQFQDESVVDDSQLPKDRFSAERLKGVDSTLKIQPAELGDSAMYLCASSFLRRQSQETQYFGPGTRLLVL.